This T cell receptor (beta chain) was sequenced during a study of control samples from healthy donors and cancer patients. The repertoire was sequenced with immunoSEQ multiplex PCR; TCRdb's copy has only in-frame clones and lacks some. The repertoire holds roughly 120,000 clones, with roughly 91% as singletons. The germline V and J ends were trimmed by 4 bases and 4 bases, with 13 bases remaining between them. The CDR3 runs 14 residues. Germline V lookup: CDR1 LGHDT, CDR2 YNNKEL (reference sequence). What was sequenced was PBMCs. This rearrangement joins TRBV3-1 (or the pseudogene TRBV3-2) to TRBJ1-1; D is perhaps TRBD1 (5 bases). This TCR derives from a man aged 50-59 years with head and neck cancer. The CDR3 protein is CASSPQTVGTEAFF. The DNA for the CDR3 is TGTGCCAGCAGCCCTCAGACAGTGGGCACTGAAGCTTTCTTT.